A single T cell receptor beta chain is shown here with its context. This clonotype showed up many times. Its target antigen remains unknown. The input lacks base qualities; no much larger clone sits a single base away. The data belong to a study of quantifying T cell responses using KT2 cells (dated by TCRdb to 2016 to 2017). Broadly, across the study: RNA was DNase-treated and reverse transcribed with TCR alpha and beta constant-region primers, mostly using SuperScript III. The efficiency of the T4 ligation step under optimum conditions was estimated to be greater than 8.5%. To avoid over-amplification, PCR2 was carried out as a SYBR Green qPCR and halted once a predetermined fluorescence threshold was reached.

Summary of the overall study and its limitations: KT2 sequences were detected down to the lowest spike-in tested, about one KT2 cell per 100,000 PBMC. At very high KT2 spike-in numbers, detection of KT2 sequences reached saturation. A linear scaling of KT2 alpha and beta sequence counts with input KT2 cell number was observed over several orders of magnitude. No side-by-side comparison of the pipeline with other TCR sequencing techniques was included in the study.

Known numbers of KT2, a T cell clone whose TCR had been sequenced previously, were spiked into unfractionated PBMC to test the sensitivity and accuracy of the pipeline. A range of KT2-to-PBMC ratios was generated by mixing KT2 cells with a fixed number of PBMC. The germline V gene encodes CDR1 LGHDT and CDR2 YNNKEL (reference sequence). V is pared back by 1 base and J by 5 bases, with 3 bases lying between the germline termini. Spanning cysteine to phenylalanine, the CDR3 consists of 11 amino acids. The retained sequence is limited to the CDR3, 33 bases, with the frame set at the first base. Preparation of the library involved UMI-ligation and nested PCR. Using T4 RNA ligase 1, a single-stranded oligonucleotide bearing the Illumina SP2 sequence plus a UMI was ligated onto the 3' end of the cDNA. PCR1 consisted of around 4 cycles (98 degrees C 15 s, 69 degrees C 30 s, 72 degrees C 40 s), and for the beta primer an equimolar mix of RC1.1 and RC1.2 was used to cover TRBC1 and TRBC2. From PCR2 onward, TCR alpha and beta chains were processed separately, with sample indices and Illumina adaptors added. Placed after an 8-base spacer, the UMI was made up of 12 random nucleotides arranged as two hexamers with a spacer between them. Libraries were sequenced on an Illumina MiSeq using v2 2x251 paired-end chemistry, with about 11 samples typically included per run. PhiX DNA was added at 5-7% to each sequencing library so that diversity was increased. As for how the authors treated the data: The raw reads were converted into FASTQ with bcl2fastq and then demultiplexed by dual indices with Demultiplexor. Decombinator assigned V and J genes by tag matching, allowing a single base-pair mismatch. UMIs were used by Collapsinator to correct both sequencing errors and frequency errors caused by PCR heterogeneity. Decombinator identifiers were converted to nucleotide sequence by CDR3Translator, the sequences were translated to amino acids, and CDR3 was extracted using C- and N-terminal motifs. A cluster of KT2 sequences that shared one unique molecular identifier was counted as a single distinct KT2 TCR. TCRdb reanalyzed the raw reads on its own, using fastp at Q25 for trimming and MiXCR for clone calling, and kept in-frame beta chains. Rows matching on CDR3 protein sequence are summarized as one entry with the most common DNA and genes. None of the V and J calls come from the authors' own analysis; TCRdb made them. The sample table shows under 35,000 distinct CDR3 sequences, and approximately 10% are seen once. Roughly 9% of the sample rests with the top ten.

This receptor was taken from a human donor. What was sequenced was PBMCs spiked with cells of the T cell clone KT2. The chain was built from TRBV3-1 and TRBJ2-7; no confident D gene assignment can be made. The DNA reads TGTGCCAGCAGCCAAGGCCACGAGCAGTACTTC. This sequence encodes CASSQGHEQYF.